This TCR beta chain was documented in a study of blood T cell repertoires in COVID-19 (dated by TCRdb to the early 2020s). For the study in its entirety: The collaborator samples originated in the United States, Italy and Spain and spanned the acute and convalescent phases of COVID-19. The samples were drawn from two sources: the first 160 participants of the ongoing ImmuneRACE study, and 1,000 to 1,500 subjects contributed by 6 global collaborators. The dataset comprised deeply sampled blood TCRbeta repertoires from subjects exposed to, actively infected with, or recovered from COVID-19. Nearly every sample came with metadata listing a de-identified subject ID, COVID-19 status, age in years and sex. Where HLA class I and class II types were available, the types were taken from metadata supplied by the sample provider, not from assay-based typing. The repertoires were made available in a free public database intended to serve as a resource for research on the immune response to SARS-CoV-2. The prospective study material was composed of cDNA or gDNA derived from T cells, B-cell-depleted T cells, or PBMCs.

On this clone itself: Its antigen remains unidentified. Base qualities are not recorded, but no much larger clone differs from it by a single base.

The immunoSEQ Assay, a bias-controlled multiplex PCR, was used to amplify TCRbeta CDR3 regions from genomic DNA. As for how the authors treated the data: The number of nucleated cells in each sample was estimated by amplification of reference gene primers within the assay. Sequence reads were collapsed and filtered to measure the absolute abundance of every unique TCRbeta CDR3 rearrangement. For each sample, productive Simpson clonality was calculated as the square root of Simpson's diversity index over productive rearrangements. TCRdb holds this immuneACCESS table with in-frame rearrangements only. Some clones are missing; in checked studies, unresolved V genes explain under half, and the rest has no known cause. V and J calls and clone size are those listed in that table; D and trimming were worked out from the DNA. Across this sample there are 35,000 to 45,000 clones, with approximately 89% seen only once. The biggest ten clones account for around 3.5% of the sample.

Trimmed from V: 6 bases; trimmed from J: 2 bases; junction bases lacking a gene match: 9. Taken from the germline V gene, the CDR1 and CDR2 loops are SGHDT and YYEEEE. The CDR3 contains 17 residues, cysteine and phenylalanine counted. The CDR3 DNA has 51 bases and is translated from base 1. The collaborating institutions used their own protocols to collect whole blood in K2EDTA tubes. For TCRbeta analysis, collaborator samples were shipped as frozen whole blood, as isolated PBMCs, or as DNA extracted from either sample type. General conclusions and limits of the study: The amount of clinical and demographic metadata varied by source and participant and was provided uncurated.

The source material was peripheral blood. The TCR was taken from a human donor in a cohort sampled during active COVID-19. The rearrangement combines TRBV5-6 with TRBJ2-1, with 12 bases in between that match TRBD1. The CDR3 in this case is CASMLPGQGATYNEQFF. The DNA sequence is as follows: TGTGCCAGCATGCTACCGGGACAGGGGGCGACCTACAATGAGCAGTTCTTC. Full variable domain (CDR3 extended with the reference TRBV5-6 and TRBJ2-1 proteins): DAGVTQSPTHLIKTRGQQVTLRCSPKSGHDTVSWYQQALGQGPQFIFQYYEEEERQRGNFPDRFSGHQFPNYSSELNVNALLLGDSALYLCASMLPGQGATYNEQFFGPGTRLTVL.